The 11 T cell receptor beta chains below all came from one sample that was sequenced in a study of vaccination effects on CD4 cells after COVID-19. Some clones are missing from TCRdb's copy, which holds only in-frame ones; the method was immunoSEQ multiplex PCR. Of around 56,000 clones listed, roughly 80% are singletons. With roughly 10 days of culture completed, CD4+ T cells were isolated. These receptors are not linked to any known antigen. The sample here was CD4+ T cells from PBMCs cultured without peptide, taken before COVID-19 vaccination. The receptors stem from a human donor who received a COVID-19 vaccine.

The genes are TRBV6-5 and TRBJ2-7; D tentatively reads TRBD1 or TRBD2 (7 bases each). Germline V gene lookup returns CDR1 MNHEY and CDR2 SVGAGI. Trimming took 6 bases from V and 3 from J, leaving 12 bases between them. There are 13 residues in the CDR3. The CDR3 is CASSPGGGYEQYV. The CDR3 DNA is TGTGCCAGCAGCCCAGGGGGGGGCTACGAGCAGTACGTC.

This clone is a singleton in its sample. The chain links TRBV30 to TRBJ2-3; D call uncertain. Deletions cut 3 bases from V and 4 bases from J, with 20 bases between. The CDR3 runs to 16 residues. Germline CDR1 and CDR2: GTSNPN and SVGIG (reference sequence). The CDR3 bases are TGTGCCTGGAGGGGTTGGGATCCCGTACGAGCAGATACGCAGTATTTT. Protein product: CAWRGWDPVRADTQYF.

This chain uses TRBV5-5 with TRBJ1-1; D gene unclear. V lost 0 bases, J lost 3 bases, and 12 bases lay in between. CDR1 is SGHKS and CDR2 is YYEKEE in the germline V gene (reference sequence). This CDR3 has 15 residues. CDR3 region: CASSLVGSTYTEAFF. In DNA, the CDR3 is TGTGCCAGCAGCTTGGTCGGGAGCACGTACACTGAAGCTTTCTTT.

The table lists this clone with a few counts. The CDR3 loop reads CATSRDRDEQFF. Here the CDR3 DNA reads TGTGCCACCAGCAGAGATCGTGATGAGCAGTTCTTC. The chain has TRBV15 and TRBJ2-1; D is unclear. Between the trimmed V and J ends, which lost 0 bases and 8 bases, there was a span of 5 bases. Germline V gene lookup returns CDR1 LNHNV and CDR2 YYDKDF (reference sequence). The CDR3 runs 12 residues.

The chain uses TRBV28 and TRBJ1-6; a weak D match, TRBD1 (5 bases). Germline CDR1 is MDHEN and CDR2 is SYDVKM. V gave up 3 bases and J gave up 6 bases, with 9 bases separating them. This CDR3 is built from 14 residues. CDR3 nucleotide sequence: TGTGCCAGCAGTTTTTTGGGGGTTAATTCACCCCTCCACTTT. Translated, it gives CASSFLGVNSPLHF.

The gene calls are TRBV6-5 and TRBJ1-1, with TRBD1 matching over 8 bases. There are 15 residues in the CDR3. Germline V gives CDR1 MNHEY, CDR2 SVGAGI. J was trimmed by 3 bases and V by 4 bases; bases with no gene match: 7. Here the CDR3 DNA reads TGTGCCAGCAGTTCCACGGGACAGGCGTACACTGAAGCTTTCTTT. This encodes CASSSTGQAYTEAFF.

In this sample, this clone turned up once. The V and J genes are TRBV11-2 and TRBJ2-1, with no clear D. Germline-derived CDR1 and CDR2 are SGHAT and FQNNGV. The CDR3 loop spans 13 amino acids. V lost 1 base, J lost 5 bases, and 6 bases lay in between. Written as DNA, the CDR3 is TGTGCCAGCAGCTTAGGACCGGACAATGAGCAGTTCTTC. Translation gives CASSLGPDNEQFF.

The chain links TRBV18 to TRBJ2-5; D is unresolved. Looked up from germline, CDR1 is KGHSH and CDR2 is LQKENI. The CDR3 is 14 amino acids. V lost 0 bases to trimming and J lost 5 bases, with 10 bases between them. CDR3 residues: CASSPPFDRETQYF. CDR3 coding DNA: TGTGCCAGCTCACCACCTTTCGACCGGGAGACCCAGTACTTC.

The V and J genes are TRBV2 and TRBJ2-7; possible D gene TRBD1, 5 bases. With 5 bases removed from V and 2 bases from J, the gap between germline ends came to 10 bases. CDR1 SNHLY and CDR2 FYNNEI come from the germline V gene. The CDR3 contains 13 residues. The CDR3 protein is CASSRQLTYEQYV. In DNA form, the CDR3 reads TGTGCCAGCAGTCGACAGCTAACCTACGAGCAGTACGTC.

This clone was seen a few times. The genes are TRBV4-2 and TRBJ1-5, with D possibly TRBD1 on 6 matching bases. Trimming pared 4 bases from V and 5 bases from J, leaving 12 bases between. The CDR3 runs to 14 residues. CDR1 and CDR2 from the germline V gene are LGHNA and YNFKEQ. The CDR3 DNA is TGTGCCAGCAGCCGAGGGACACAGGATCAGCCCCAGCATTTT. This sequence encodes CASSRGTQDQPQHF.

The chain is built from TRBV2 and TRBJ2-5; the D is unclear. Germline CDR1 SNHLY, CDR2 FYNNEI. This CDR3 is 11 amino acids long. The V and J ends lost 8 bases and 0 bases respectively, with 4 bases between them. CDR3 bases: TGTGCCAGCGAGTACCAAGAGACCCAGTACTTC. Protein sequence: CASEYQETQYF.